Given below is one T cell receptor (beta chain) in context. The CDR3 has 17 amino acids. Germline lookup yields CDR1 MNHEY and CDR2 SMNVEV (reference sequence). V shed 10 bases, J shed 0 bases, and the junction held 11 bases outside the gene matches. Libraries were prepared by immunoSEQ multiplex PCR; TCRdb keeps only in-frame clonotypes and omits some of them. This table has about 220,000 clones, 86% appearing once. The sample originates from a study of blood T cell repertoires in COVID-19. The chain joins TRBV27 to TRBJ1-4; 10 bases agree with TRBD1. The receptor was derived from a woman aged 40-49 years with acute COVID-19. Specimen: PBMCs or T cells enriched from blood (not recorded which). The CDR3 spells CATKLTGGFATNEKLFF. The CDR3, as DNA: TGTGCCACCAAATTGACAGGGGGCTTCGCAACTAATGAAAAACTGTTTTTT.